Below are 7 T cell receptor beta chains sequenced from a single sample in a study of CD8+ T cells in alopecia areata. After isolation, RNA underwent reverse transcription to generate cDNA as the sequencing template. Assay: immunoSEQ multiplex PCR; the TCRdb copy retains only in-frame clones and omits some. The sample holds about 150,000 clones; roughly 50% are singletons and the top ten take around 6.8%. The sequenced sample consisted of CD4+ T cells sorted from blood. The receptors derive from a human donor with alopecia areata.

This chain links TRBV27 with TRBJ2-4, with TRBD1 identical over 7 bases. The CDR3 length is 16 residues. The germline V gene encodes CDR1 MNHEY and CDR2 SMNVEV (reference sequence). The V segment lost 5 bases and the J segment 3 bases; nucleotides outside the gene matches: 10. CDR3 nucleotides: TGTGCCAGCAGTCCCCTCAGGGGGATGCTCAAAAACATTCAGTACTTC. Translated, it gives CASSPLRGMLKNIQYF.

CDR3 loop: CAWRETSSSYEQYF. The CDR3 DNA sequence: TGTGCCTGGAGGGAGACAAGTAGCTCCTACGAGCAGTACTTC. The chain carries TRBV30 and TRBJ2-7; no definite D call. CDR3 length equals 14 residues. V gave up 3 bases and J gave up 0 bases, with 12 bases separating them. The germline CDR1 and CDR2 sequences are GTSNPN and SVGIG (reference sequence).

The V and J genes are TRBV30 and TRBJ1-2; D is possibly TRBD1 (6 bases). This CDR3 has 14 amino acids. CDR1 is GTSNPN and CDR2 is SVGIG in the germline V gene (reference sequence). V gave up 4 bases and J gave up 5 bases, with 17 bases separating them. The CDR3 region has the DNA TGTGCCTGGAAGTGGACGGGGGGGCAATATGGCTACACCTTC. This translates into CAWKWTGGQYGYTF. Full variable domain (remainder filled in from reference TRBV30 and TRBJ1-2): SQTIHQWPATLVQPVGSPLSLECTVEGTSNPNLYWYRQAAGRGLQLLFYSVGIGQISSEVPQNLSASRPQDRQFILSSKKLLLSDSGFYLCAWKWTGGQYGYTFGSGTRLTVV.

The V and J genes are TRBV7-9 and TRBJ1-4; 9 bases fit TRBD1. Germline CDR1 is SEHNR and CDR2 is FQNEAQ (reference sequence). Losses at the gene ends were 3 bases for V and 2 bases for J; bases not matched to a gene: 1. The CDR3 contains 15 residues. The CDR3 DNA follows: TGTGCCAGCAGCTTCGGGACAGGGACTAATGAAAAACTGTTTTTT. Translating it yields CASSFGTGTNEKLFF.

This sequence joins TRBV27 and TRBJ2-1; D not resolved. The V gene's germline CDR1 is MNHEY and CDR2 SMNVEV (reference sequence). V was cut by 6 bases and J by 7 bases, with 13 bases left in between. This CDR3 is built from 13 residues. CDR3 bases: TGTGCCAGCAGCGAACCAGTACGGAATGAGCAGTTCTTC. This translates into CASSEPVRNEQFF.

This clone was seen a handful of times. J is TRBJ1-2 and V is TRBV2; the D gene is possibly TRBD1 (5 bases). Germline V gives CDR1 SNHLY, CDR2 FYNNEI. The length of the CDR3 is 14 residues. V was trimmed by 8 bases and J by 3 bases, leaving 16 bases between them. This chain's CDR3 is CASGKDQGDYGYTF. CDR3 nucleotides: TGTGCCAGCGGTAAAGACCAGGGAGACTATGGCTACACCTTC. The entire variable domain, with the rest obtained from reference TRBV2 and TRBJ1-2, is as follows: EPEVTQTPSHQVTQMGQEVILRCVPISNHLYFYWYRQILGQKVEFLVSFYNNEISEKSEIFDDQFSVERPDGSNFTLKIRSTKLEDSAMYFCASGKDQGDYGYTFGSGTRLTVV.

This clone turned up a few times. Other nucleotide sequences from this sample produce the same CDR3. The chain carries TRBV29-1 and TRBJ2-3, with D perhaps matching TRBD1 or TRBD2 (5 bases each). The CDR3 runs 13 residues. The germline V and J ends were trimmed by 4 bases and 2 bases, with 10 bases remaining between them. From germline, CDR1 is SQVTM and CDR2 ANQGSEA. The CDR3 is CSVAGRSTDTQYF. In nucleotides, the CDR3 is TGCAGCGTTGCGGGGCGCTCCACAGATACGCAGTATTTT.